A selection of T cell receptor beta chains follows, all from one sample in a study of cytotoxic CD8 clonotypes in ibrutinib-treated CLL. Profiled with immunoSEQ multiplex PCR; TCRdb holds only in-frame clones, not every one. Among 150,000 to 200,000 clones listed, roughly 72% were seen once. The source was PBMCs, collected after 24 months of ibrutinib treatment. These receptors were taken from a human donor with chronic lymphocytic leukemia. CDR3s include the opening cysteine and the closing phenylalanine or tryptophan. A D gene is named only where the DNA matches it firmly. Expanded clones get a size class; other rows say once, few or many, or leave the size out.

NA TRBJ1-5 NA TRBV19 CASSLVHQPQHF TGTGCCAGTAGTTTAGTCCATCAGCCCCAGCATTTT
NA TRBJ2-1 once TRBV19 CASSIRGENNEQFF TGTGCCAGTAGTATTAGGGGGGAAAACAATGAGCAGTTCTTC
NA TRBJ1-1 NA TRBV6-7 CASSYRLNTEAFF TGTGCCAGCAGTTACCGCTTGAACACTGAAGCTTTCTTT
TRBD2 TRBJ2-7 NA TRBV4-3 CASSQGSGAYEQYF TGCGCCAGCAGCCAGGGTAGCGGGGCCTACGAGCAGTACTTC
NA TRBJ1-2 NA TRBV27 CASSFIGGQDGYTF TGTGCCAGCAGTTTTATTGGGGGGCAGGATGGCTACACCTTC
TRBD2 TRBJ2-7 few TRBV18 CASSPGGIPSYEQYF TGTGCCAGCTCACCGGGAGGGATCCCGTCCTACGAGCAGTACTTC
NA TRBJ2-5 few TRBV28 CASAEGWQETQYF TGTGCCAGCGCGGAGGGGTGGCAAGAGACCCAGTACTTC
NA TRBJ2-1 few TRBV11-2 CASSPNPSSYNEQFF TGTGCCAGCAGCCCCAATCCGAGCTCCTACAATGAGCAGTTCTTC
TRBD1 TRBJ2-4 NA TRBV18 CASSPPGQWDIQYF TGTGCCAGCTCACCGCCGGGACAGTGGGACATTCAGTACTTC
NA TRBJ2-2 few TRBV19 CASSILASPNTGELFF TGTGCCAGTAGTATTTTGGCTAGCCCGAACACCGGGGAGCTGTTTTTT
NA TRBJ2-4 NA TRBV18 CASSGMAGDIQYF TGTGCCAGCTCAGGTATGGCTGGAGACATTCAGTACTTC
TRBD1 TRBJ2-6 NA TRBV29-1 CSVEDRGTGGSGANVLTF TGCAGCGTTGAAGATCGGGGGACAGGGGGCTCTGGGGCCAACGTCCTGACTTTC
TRBD1 TRBJ1-2 NA TRBV4-2 CASSQPGQRAVYGYTF TGTGCCAGCAGCCAACCGGGACAGAGGGCCGTCTATGGCTACACCTTC
NA TRBJ1-1 few TRBV19 CASSGYANTEAFF TGTGCCAGTAGTGGATATGCGAACACTGAAGCTTTCTTT
TRBD2 TRBJ2-1 NA TRBV25-1 CASSDTSGRALSEQFF TGTGCCAGCAGTGATACTAGCGGGAGGGCTCTAAGTGAGCAGTTCTTC
TRBD2 TRBJ2-1 NA TRBV7-2 CASSSSSGSINEQFF TGTGCCAGCAGCTCATCTAGCGGGAGTATCAATGAGCAGTTCTTC
TRBD2 TRBJ2-1 NA TRBV9 CASSKRESLEQFF TGTGCCAGCAGCAAGCGGGAGTCACTTGAGCAGTTCTTC
TRBD1 TRBJ2-1 NA TRBV19 CASSIRDRAGGEQFF TGTGCCAGTAGTATCCGAGACAGGGCTGGGGGTGAGCAGTTCTTC
TRBD1 TRBJ1-3 NA TRBV19 CASSIGTAISGNTIYF TGTGCCAGTAGTATTGGGACAGCGATCTCTGGAAACACCATATATTTT
TRBD1 TRBJ2-3 NA TRBV19 CASSQGTGGADTQYF TGTGCCAGTAGCCAAGGGACAGGGGGCGCAGATACGCAGTATTTT